Each of the 5 T cell receptor beta chains below was sequenced from the same sample in a study of shared clonotypes between healthy human individuals. CD45RO negativity and positive selection for CCR7 defined naive CD8 cells, a population that excluded terminally differentiated effector memory CD45RA+ cells. Here immunoSEQ multiplex PCR was the method, and the copy in TCRdb shows in-frame clones only, minus some. Of about 2.1 million clones listed, about 94% are singletons. The sequenced material came from naive CD8+ T cells from PBMCs. The origin of the receptors is a man younger than 35 in good health. Some clones in this sample may be carry-over from other donors' samples.

CDR3 coding DNA: TGTGCCAGTAGTATTACGGCAGGGGCGGACGAGCAGTACTTC. Translation: CASSITAGADEQYF. The genes are TRBV19 and TRBJ2-7; tentative D call: TRBD1 (6 bases). Trimming left V 3 bases short and J 5 bases short, with 14 bases between. The CDR3 consists of 14 residues. Germline assignment: CDR1 LNHDA and CDR2 SQIVND (reference sequence). Using reference TRBV19 and TRBJ2-7 for the parts outside the CDR3, the full variable domain is DGGITQSPKYLFRKEGQNVTLSCEQNLNHDAMYWYRQDPGQGLRLIYYSQIVNDFQKGDIAEGYSVSREKKESFPLTVTSAQKNPTAFYLCASSITAGADEQYFGPGTRLTVT.

This clone was observed once. The chain combines TRBV4-1 with TRBJ2-7; D is undetermined. V lost 0 bases and J 6 bases, leaving 18 bases between the germline ends. Germline V gene lookup returns CDR1 MGHRA and CDR2 YSYEKL. This CDR3 spans 16 amino acids. The CDR3 spells CASSQDRSQQYLEQYF. Written as DNA, the CDR3 is TGCGCCAGCAGCCAAGATCGGTCCCAACAGTACCTCGAGCAGTACTTC.

Points on this clone: Other DNA sequences in the sample encode the same CDR3. V usage is TRBV18 and J usage is TRBJ1-1, with D possibly being TRBD1 (5 bases). With 2 bases removed from V and 4 bases from J, the gap between germline ends came to 8 bases. Per the germline V gene, CDR1 is KGHSH and CDR2 is LQKENI. The CDR3 contains 13 residues. This CDR3 reads CASSPGGPTEAFF. The CDR3, as DNA: TGTGCCAGCTCACCAGGGGGTCCCACTGAAGCTTTCTTT.

The chain combines TRBV6-1 with TRBJ1-5; D might be TRBD1 (6 bases). CDR3 length equals 14 residues. In germline, CDR1 is MNHNS, CDR2 SASEGT. Trimming took off 6 bases at V and 2 bases at J, with 11 bases between the two ends. The CDR3 DNA sequence: TGTGCCAGCAGGGAGGGGGGAGGCAATCAGCCCCAGCATTTT. Translation: CASREGGGNQPQHF.

This clone was seen a single time. This chain joins TRBV9 and TRBJ1-1; perhaps TRBD1 as D (5 bases). The V gene's germline CDR1 is SGDLS and CDR2 YYNGEE. V was trimmed by 3 bases and J by 1 base, leaving 13 bases between them. This CDR3 has 15 residues. This CDR3 reads CASSALGLANTEAFF. The CDR3 DNA follows: TGTGCCAGCAGCGCCCTGGGACTGGCGAACACTGAAGCTTTCTTT.